This T cell receptor beta chain was captured by sequencing in a study of T cell responses to AZD1222 COVID-19 vaccine. Trimming removed 1 base at V and 9 bases at J, with 15 bases between. CDR1 LGHDT and CDR2 YNNKEL come from the germline V gene (reference sequence). CDR3 length: 14 amino acids. Assay used: immunoSEQ multiplex PCR; TCRdb lists only in-frame clones, some missing. The sample lists 100,000 to 150,000 clones, 85% occurring once. V usage is TRBV3-1 (or the pseudogene TRBV3-2) and J usage is TRBJ1-1; a possible D gene is TRBD1 (6 bases). Sequenced here: peripheral blood, sampled 28 days after the second AZD1222 dose. This receptor was taken from an adult who received the AZD1222 COVID-19 vaccine. CDR3 DNA sequence: TGTGCCAGCAGCCAAGGTACGACCGGGACACAAGCTTTCTTT. It codes for CASSQGTTGTQAFF.